This passage covers 6 T cell receptor beta chains from one sample sequenced in a study of CD8 T cells in ankylosing spondylitis. MiXCR, run by TCRdb on the 5' RACE reads, gives a single entry per CDR3 protein. The sample comprises about 180,000 distinct CDR3 sequences, just over 9.5% of which are singletons, and about 15% rests with the top ten. The sequenced material came from blood, either unsorted or a sorted T cell fraction (not recorded which). The source of these receptors is a female donor with ankylosing spondylitis or in good health (not recorded which).

CDR3 loop: CASSSSGPSYEQYF. The CDR3, as DNA: TGCGCCAGCAGCTCTAGCGGCCCCTCCTACGAGCAGTACTTC. The genes are TRBV4-3 and TRBJ2-7; 7 nucleotides align to TRBD2. Germline assignment: CDR1 LGHNA and CDR2 YSLEER. The V gene end was trimmed by 5 bases and the J gene end by 0 bases; junction bases not matched to a gene: 4. The CDR3 is made up of 14 amino acids.

A few counts support this clonotype. The V and J genes are TRBV4-1 and TRBJ1-6; no definite D call. The germline V gene encodes CDR1 MGHRA and CDR2 YSYEKL. With 1 base removed from V and 7 bases from J, the gap between germline ends came to 5 bases. CDR3 length equals 13 residues. CDR3 amino acids: CASSQVRNSPLHF. The CDR3, as DNA: TGCGCCAGCAGCCAAGTACGGAATTCACCCCTCCACTTT.

There are many counts of this clonotype. V is TRBV25-1 and J is TRBJ2-1; D possibly matches TRBD1 or TRBD2 (5 bases each). V was pared by 4 bases and J by 8 bases, with 24 bases between. Germline assignment: CDR1 MGHDK and CDR2 SYGVNS. This CDR3 contains 17 residues. CDR3 DNA: TGTGCCAGCAGTGTAGGGGTGTACGGGCGAGCTAGCCATGAGCAGTTCTTC. Translated: CASSVGVYGRASHEQFF. Combining the CDR3 with reference TRBV25-1 and TRBJ2-1 gives the whole variable domain EADIYQTPRYLVIGTGKKITLECSQTMGHDKMYWYQQDPGMELHLIHYSYGVNSTEKGDLSSESTVSRIRTEHFPLTLESARPSHTSQYLCASSVGVYGRASHEQFFGPGTRLTVL.

There are many counts of this clonotype. The chain uses TRBV29-1 and TRBJ2-7, with 11 bases matching TRBD2. Germline V gene lookup returns CDR1 SQVTM and CDR2 ANQGSEA. The CDR3 is 14 residues long. Unmatched junction bases numbered 9, after V lost 8 bases and J lost 3 bases. The DNA for the CDR3 is TGCAGCATCATTAGCGGGAGGGCCGTCTACGAGCAGTACTTC. It translates to CSIISGRAVYEQYF.

CDR3 bases: TGTGCCAGCAGTTTTGGGGCGCTCGAGCAGTACTTC. It translates to CASSFGALEQYF. The chain recombines TRBV28 with TRBJ2-7; D is possibly TRBD1 (5 bases). The germline V and J ends were trimmed by 3 bases and 6 bases, with 9 bases remaining between them. The CDR3 loop spans 12 amino acids. Germline-derived CDR1 and CDR2 are MDHEN and SYDVKM.

V usage is TRBV7-9 and J usage is TRBJ2-3, with D possibly being TRBD2 (6 bases). Germline V CDR1 and CDR2: SEHNR, FQNEAQ (reference sequence). The CDR3 contains 15 residues. V was pared by 0 bases and J by 1 base, with 8 bases between. The CDR3 region has the DNA TGTGCCAGCAGCTTAGCCCAGCGGGGCACAGATACGCAGTATTTT. This translates into CASSLAQRGTDTQYF.